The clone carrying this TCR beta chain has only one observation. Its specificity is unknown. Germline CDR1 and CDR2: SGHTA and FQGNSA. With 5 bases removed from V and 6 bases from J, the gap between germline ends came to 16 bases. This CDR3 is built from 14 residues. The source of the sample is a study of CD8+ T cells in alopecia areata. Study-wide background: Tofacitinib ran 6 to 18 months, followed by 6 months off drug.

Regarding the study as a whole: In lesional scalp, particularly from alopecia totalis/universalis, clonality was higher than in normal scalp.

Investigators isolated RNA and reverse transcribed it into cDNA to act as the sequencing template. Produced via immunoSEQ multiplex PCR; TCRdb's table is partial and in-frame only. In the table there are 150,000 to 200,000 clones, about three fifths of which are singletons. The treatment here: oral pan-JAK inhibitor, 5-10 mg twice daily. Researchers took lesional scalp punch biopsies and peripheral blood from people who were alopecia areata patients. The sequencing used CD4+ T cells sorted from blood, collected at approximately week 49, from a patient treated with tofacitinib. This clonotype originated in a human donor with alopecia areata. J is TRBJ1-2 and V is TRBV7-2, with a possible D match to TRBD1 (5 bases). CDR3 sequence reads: CASSADGTGDGYTF. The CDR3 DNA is TGTGCCAGCAGCGCGGACGGAACGGGGGATGGCTACACCTTC.